The TCR beta chain described here comes from a study of blood T cells in healthy people across ages. The study, taken as a whole, reports: Estimates drawn from one million T cells were deemed to understate diversity.

Alongside a J-beta primer mix, a sample-barcoded 5' primer served in a second PCR lasting about 7 to 11 cycles. TCRdb itself ran the 5' RACE reads through MiXCR, one entry per CDR3 protein. The table includes 600,000 to 900,000 distinct CDR3 sequences, around 25% detected once. This clonotype was seen more than once but under ten times. Its specificity is not known. The germline CDR1 and CDR2 sequences are DFQATT and SNEGSKA (reference sequence). V was pared by 0 bases and J by 6 bases, with 12 bases between. The CDR3 contains 13 residues. Each sample had at least 7 million PBMCs isolated. In addition, the sample was reused for a study of T cells of mothers and their children. This second study says: Donation came from three healthy Caucasian mothers together with their six children.

This sequence joins TRBV20-1 and TRBJ2-7; possible D gene TRBD1, 6 bases. Sequences were obtained from blood. This TCR derives from a boy younger than 18 in good health. The CDR3 sequence: CSARDPDSREQYF. The CDR3 nucleotides are TGCAGTGCTAGAGACCCGGACAGTCGCGAGCAGTACTTC.